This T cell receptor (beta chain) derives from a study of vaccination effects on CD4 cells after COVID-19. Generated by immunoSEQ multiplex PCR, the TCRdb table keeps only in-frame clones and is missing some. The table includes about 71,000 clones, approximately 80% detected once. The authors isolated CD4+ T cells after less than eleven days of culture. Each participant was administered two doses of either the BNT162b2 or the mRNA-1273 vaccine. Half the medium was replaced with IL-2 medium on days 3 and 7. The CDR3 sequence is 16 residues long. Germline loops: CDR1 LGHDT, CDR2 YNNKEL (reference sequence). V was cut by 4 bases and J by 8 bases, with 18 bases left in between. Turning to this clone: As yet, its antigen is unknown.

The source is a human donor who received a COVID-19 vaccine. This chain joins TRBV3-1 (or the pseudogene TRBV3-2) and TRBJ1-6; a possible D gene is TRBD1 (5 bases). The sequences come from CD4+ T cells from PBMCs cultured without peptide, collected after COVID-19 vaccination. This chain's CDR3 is CASSLLPGLEYSPLHF. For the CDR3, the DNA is TGTGCCAGCAGCCTTCTACCAGGGTTAGAGTATTCACCCCTCCACTTT.